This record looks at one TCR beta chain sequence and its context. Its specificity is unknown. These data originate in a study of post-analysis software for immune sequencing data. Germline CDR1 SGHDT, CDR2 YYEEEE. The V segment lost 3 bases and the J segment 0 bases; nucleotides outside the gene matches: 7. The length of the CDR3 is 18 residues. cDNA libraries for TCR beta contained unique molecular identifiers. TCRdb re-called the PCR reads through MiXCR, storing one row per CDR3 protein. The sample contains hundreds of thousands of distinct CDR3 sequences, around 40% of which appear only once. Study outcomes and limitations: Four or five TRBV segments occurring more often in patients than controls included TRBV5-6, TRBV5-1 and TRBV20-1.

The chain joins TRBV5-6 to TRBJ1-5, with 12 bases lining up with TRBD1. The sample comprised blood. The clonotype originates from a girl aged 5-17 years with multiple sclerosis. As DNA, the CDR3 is TGTGCCAGCAGCTCCCGGGACAGGGGGCCCTATAGCAATCAGCCCCAGCATTTT. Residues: CASSSRDRGPYSNQPQHF.